This T cell receptor beta chain stems from a study of metastatic and nonmetastatic thyroid tumors. At the level of the study: Comparison of repertoires was carried out across blood and tumor or nodule tissue from malignant and benign thyroid patients.

Study outcomes and limitations: In blood and tumor, TCR beta diversity was reportedly significantly higher in malignant thyroid tumors than in benign nodules.

No treatment had been given to any patient before thyroid surgery. Judged by abundance, this clone is medium-sized. Its antigen is as yet unknown. Original handling: Built for papillary thyroid cancer, a distant-metastasis classifier drew on CDR3 differences across clinicopathological groups. TCRdb used MiXCR to call clones anew from the PCR reads. The V and J calls follow TCRdb's processing rather than the paper's. Altogether tens of thousands of clones are present, approximately 15% being singletons, with the ten largest covering under 7%. The receptor's source is a female donor with papillary thyroid cancer or a benign thyroid nodule (not recorded which). Some clones in this sample may be carry-over from other donors' samples. Material for sequencing was blood.

CDR3 sequence (DNA): TGCGCCAGCAGCTGGGACTCTTCCTACGAGCAGTACTTC. It specifies CASSWDSSYEQYF. V and J are TRBV5-1 and TRBJ2-7; possible D gene TRBD2, 6 bases. V lost 3 bases and J 1 base, leaving 8 bases between the germline ends. Germline CDR1 is SGHRS and CDR2 is YFSETQ. The CDR3 consists of 13 residues.